A single sample gave rise to the 14 T cell receptor beta chains below, sequenced in a study of T cell responses to AZD1222 COVID-19 vaccine. Repertoires were generated with immunoSEQ multiplex PCR, while TCRdb's copy carries only in-frame clones and drops some. The sample carries roughly 120,000 clones, 86% recorded once. The specimen comprised peripheral blood, sampled on day 0 of AZD1222 vaccination. These receptors all come from an adult in good health.

Concerning this clone: Distinct nucleotide sequences in the sample also encode this CDR3. V gene TRBV10-3 combines with J gene TRBJ2-3; 9 bases line up with TRBD2. Trimming cost V 6 bases and J 3 bases; bases outside gene matches: 4. Germline assignment: CDR1 ENHRY and CDR2 SYGVKD. CDR3 length: 14 amino acids. The CDR3 nucleotides read TGTGCCATCAGGGTAGCGGGAGAAACAGATACGCAGTATTTT. It translates to CAIRVAGETDTQYF.

The chain carries TRBV3-1 (or the pseudogene TRBV3-2) and TRBJ2-3; 12 nucleotides align to TRBD2. The ends lost 1 base at V and 0 bases at J; junction bases unmatched: 14. The V gene's germline CDR1 is LGHDT and CDR2 YNNKEL (reference sequence). The CDR3 extends over 21 amino acids. The CDR3 sequence: CASSQARTLAGGDASTDTQYF. As DNA, the CDR3 is TGTGCCAGCAGCCAAGCCCGTACCCTAGCGGGAGGGGACGCTAGCACAGATACGCAGTATTTT.

The chain recombines TRBV2 with TRBJ1-1; D remains unclear. Germline CDR1 reads SNHLY; CDR2 reads FYNNEI. Trimming removed 4 bases at V and 0 bases at J, with 6 bases between. This CDR3 contains 13 residues. The CDR3 is CASSGGVNTEAFF. The CDR3 region has the DNA TGTGCCAGCAGTGGCGGAGTGAACACTGAAGCTTTCTTT. The full variable domain, in which reference TRBV2 and TRBJ1-1 provide the parts outside the CDR3, is EPEVTQTPSHQVTQMGQEVILRCVPISNHLYFYWYRQILGQKVEFLVSFYNNEISEKSEIFDDQFSVERPDGSNFTLKIRSTKLEDSAMYFCASSGGVNTEAFFGQGTRLTVV.

The chain links TRBV6-1 to TRBJ1-5; no clear D gene. The length of the CDR3 is 13 residues. V was shortened by 2 bases and J by 5 bases, with 7 bases between the two germline ends. Germline values: CDR1 MNHNS, CDR2 SASEGT. For the CDR3, the DNA is TGTGCCAGCAGTGAAATGCCGGATCAGCCCCAGCATTTT. It translates to CASSEMPDQPQHF.

This rearrangement joins TRBV5-1 to TRBJ2-7; perhaps TRBD2 as D (6 bases). The CDR3 consists of 16 residues. The germline V gene encodes CDR1 SGHRS and CDR2 YFSETQ. Between the trimmed V and J ends, which lost 0 bases and 0 bases, there was a span of 13 bases. CDR3 protein: CASSLEAGRSSYEQYF. CDR3 nucleotide sequence: TGCGCCAGCAGCTTGGAGGCAGGGAGGAGCTCCTACGAGCAGTACTTC. The full variable domain, rest sourced from reference TRBV5-1 and TRBJ2-7, is KAGVTQTPRYLIKTRGQQVTLSCSPISGHRSVSWYQQTPGQGLQFLFEYFSETQRNKGNFPGRFSGRQFSNSRSEMNVSTLELGDSALYLCASSLEAGRSSYEQYFGPGTRLTVT.

The V and J genes are TRBV28 and TRBJ1-2; D is unresolved. The CDR3 sequence is 12 residues long. CDR1 is MDHEN, CDR2 SYDVKM, per germline. The germline V and J ends were trimmed by 4 bases and 4 bases, with 7 bases remaining between them. The CDR3 nucleotides read TGTGCCAGCAGTTCGGGCAGCTATGGCTACACCTTC. This gives the protein CASSSGSYGYTF.

This rearrangement joins TRBV25-1 to TRBJ2-7; 7 bases are shared with TRBD2. This CDR3 contains 15 residues. Germline V gene data show CDR1 as MGHDK and CDR2 as SYGVNS. V dropped 3 bases and J dropped 4; count of bases not matched to a gene: 9. This CDR3 is CASSDPGRGQYEQYF. The CDR3 region has the DNA TGTGCCAGCAGTGATCCGGGGAGGGGTCAATACGAGCAGTACTTC.

The chain couples TRBV18 to TRBJ2-1; TRBD2 matches at 9 bases. CDR1 is KGHSH and CDR2 is LQKENI in the germline V gene. This CDR3 contains 15 residues. Unmatched junction bases numbered 10, after V lost 4 bases and J lost 9 bases. For the CDR3, the DNA is TGTGCCAGCTCACACATAGCGGGAGAATCGGGTGAGCAGTTCTTC. Translating gives CASSHIAGESGEQFF. The entire variable domain, with the rest obtained from reference TRBV18 and TRBJ2-1, is as follows: NAGVMQNPRHLVRRRGQEARLRCSPMKGHSHVYWYRQLPEEGLKFMVYLQKENIIDESGMPKERFSAEFPKEGPSILRIQQVVRGDSAAYFCASSHIAGESGEQFFGPGTRLTVL.

The V call is TRBV12-3 or TRBV12-4, the J call TRBJ1-2; tentative D call: TRBD1 (5 bases). V lost 5 bases, J lost 8 bases, and 12 bases lay in between. The CDR3 covers 12 residues. CDR3: CASSPGREGYTF. As DNA, the CDR3 is TGTGCCAGCAGTCCGGGGCGGGAAGGCTACACCTTC.

The V call is TRBV7-2, the J call TRBJ2-7; TRBD2 matches 7 bases. Per germline, CDR1 SGHTA and CDR2 FQGNSA. Unmatched junction bases numbered 3, after V lost 1 base and J lost 0 bases. The CDR3 loop spans 15 amino acids. The CDR3 protein is CASSLGGGSSYEQYF. CDR3 DNA: TGTGCCAGCAGCTTAGGGGGCGGGAGCTCCTACGAGCAGTACTTC.

This rearrangement joins TRBV28 to TRBJ2-6, with 9 bases matching TRBD1. CDR3 length: 15 amino acids. The germline CDR1 and CDR2 sequences are MDHEN and SYDVKM. V dropped 6 bases and J dropped 4; count of bases not matched to a gene: 4. Here the CDR3 reads CASSTGGTGANVLTF. CDR3 sequence (DNA): TGTGCCAGCAGCACAGGGGGCACAGGGGCCAACGTCCTGACTTTC.

V usage is TRBV7-2 and J usage is TRBJ2-7; possibly TRBD2 for D (5 bases). The CDR3 loop spans 14 amino acids. The V gene lost 5 bases and the J gene lost 3 bases, with 14 bases spanning the gap. Germline V CDR1 and CDR2: SGHTA, FQGNSA. This CDR3 reads CASSPQRLGYEQYF. In DNA form, the CDR3 reads TGTGCCAGCAGCCCACAGCGGCTGGGCTACGAGCAGTACTTC.

The chain is built from TRBV7-9 and TRBJ2-7; D may be TRBD2 (5 bases). CDR1 and CDR2 from the germline V gene are SEHNR and FQNEAQ (reference sequence). The V end lost 8 bases, the J end lost 4 bases, and 12 bases lay between the germline ends. This CDR3 contains 12 residues. The CDR3 nucleotides read TGTGCCAGCGGGCGAGGGCAGTACGAGCAGTACTTC. This translates into CASGRGQYEQYF.

This chain uses TRBV2 with TRBJ2-7, with D possibly TRBD1 on 6 matching bases. Germline CDR1 is SNHLY and CDR2 is FYNNEI. V shed 10 bases and J shed 0 bases, with 22 bases lying between them. This CDR3 is built from 16 residues. CDR3 nucleotides: TGTGCCATGGGCCTCACAGGGCCTTCGAGCTCCTACGAGCAGTACTTC. It specifies CAMGLTGPSSSYEQYF.